This TCR beta chain derives from a study of T cells in Graves' hyperthyroidism and ophthalmopathy. Trimming removed 6 bases at V and 1 base at J, with 9 bases between. The CDR3 has 13 residues. Germline V gene sequence: CDR1 MNHEY, CDR2 SVGEGT. Using RNA transcripts as the source, TCR beta CDR3 regions were amplified. First-round RT-PCR targeting the TCR CDR3 was performed with the HTBI primer set. TCRdb fed the multiplex PCR reads into MiXCR, producing one record per CDR3 protein. The sample contains about 300,000 distinct CDR3 sequences, about an eighth of which appear only once. This clonotype was observed at least ten times.

The chain has TRBV6-2 or TRBV6-3 and TRBJ1-1, with D unresolved. The material sequenced was blood. This TCR derives from a woman younger than 45 with Graves' hyperthyroidism that later progressed to Graves' ophthalmopathy. The CDR3 DNA reads as TGTGCCAGCAGCTATAACAAGAACACTGAAGCTTTCTTT. Protein: CASSYNKNTEAFF.